The rows below give T cell receptor beta chains drawn from one sample of a study of Ad26.COV2.S vaccination and SARS-CoV-2 variants. Using immunoSEQ multiplex PCR, the repertoire was profiled, and TCRdb retains in-frame clones only, with some absent. This repertoire shows about 400,000 clones, over 75% found once; its top ten account for around 3.6%. Specimen: peripheral blood, collected in a trial of Ad26.COV2.S vaccine versus placebo. The receptors derive from a person between 18 and 59 years old who received the Ad26.COV2.S COVID-19 vaccine or a placebo. CDR3s include the opening cysteine and the closing phenylalanine or tryptophan. Each record gives: J gene, D gene, V gene, clone size, CDR3 DNA, CDR3 protein. The D gene is left open where the match is weak. A clone size is listed for some rows: how often the clone was seen (once, few, many), or a class if it is expanded.

J: TRBJ2-7; D: -; V: TRBV12-3/TRBV12-4; size: -; DNA: TGTGCCAGCAGTTTATCCTCTAAATACGAGCAGTACTTC; CDR3: CASSLSSKYEQYF
J: TRBJ2-3; D: TRBD1; V: TRBV7-3; size: -; DNA: TGTGCCAGCAGCTTAATGGCAGGGGGCGCAGATACGCAGTATTTT; CDR3: CASSLMAGGADTQYF
J: TRBJ1-1; D: -; V: TRBV29-1; size: -; DNA: TGCAGCGTTCACCGAATTTTGAACACTGAAGCTTTCTTT; CDR3: CSVHRILNTEAFF
J: TRBJ2-3; D: -; V: TRBV30; size: -; DNA: TGTGCCTGGAGGGACAATCCCTTCACAGATACGCAGTATTTT; CDR3: CAWRDNPFTDTQYF
J: TRBJ2-7; D: TRBD2; V: TRBV5-1; size: -; DNA: TGCGCCAGCAGCTTGGTCCTTAGCGGGGGGGCCTACGAGCAGTACTTC; CDR3: CASSLVLSGGAYEQYF
J: TRBJ1-2; D: -; V: TRBV30; size: -; DNA: TGTGCCACCGAGGGGAAAGGCTACACCTTC; CDR3: CATEGKGYTF
J: TRBJ2-1; D: -; V: TRBV2; size: once; DNA: TGTGCCAGCAGTGAGGCCCGGTCCCATGAGCAGTTCTTC; CDR3: CASSEARSHEQFF
J: TRBJ2-7; D: TRBD1; V: TRBV10-3; size: -; DNA: TGTGCCATCAGTGACACCGGGACAGGGGCCTACGAGCAGTACTTC; CDR3: CAISDTGTGAYEQYF
J: TRBJ1-1; D: -; V: TRBV25-1; size: -; DNA: TGTGCCAGCAGAGGGGGGACGGGGAACACTGAAGCTTTCTTT; CDR3: CASRGGTGNTEAFF
J: TRBJ2-1; D: -; V: TRBV18; size: -; DNA: TGTGCCAGCTCACCTGAGGGAGAGCAGTTCTTC; CDR3: CASSPEGEQFF
J: TRBJ2-3; D: TRBD1; V: TRBV28; size: -; DNA: TGTGCCAGCAGTCACCGGGACAGGGGGCCCTACTCCACAGATACGCAGTATTTT; CDR3: CASSHRDRGPYSTDTQYF
J: TRBJ1-2; D: TRBD1; V: TRBV19; size: few; DNA: TGTGCCAGTAGTAGAAGGGGACAGAATTTAGGCTATGGCTACACCTTC; CDR3: CASSRRGQNLGYGYTF
J: TRBJ1-2; D: -; V: TRBV6-1; size: few; DNA: TGTGCCAGCAGTGAACCGTTAGCTGCCAACTATGGCTACACCTTC; CDR3: CASSEPLAANYGYTF
J: TRBJ2-3; D: -; V: TRBV30; size: -; DNA: TGTGCCTGGAGTGTATACTCGACAGATACGCAGTATTTT; CDR3: CAWSVYSTDTQYF
J: TRBJ2-5; D: -; V: TRBV21-1; size: once; DNA: TGCGACTCGAGTAGCGGGGGAGAGACCCAGTACTTC; CDR3: CDSSSGGETQYF
J: TRBJ2-2; D: TRBD2; V: TRBV9; size: -; DNA: TGTGCCAGCAGTGACGAGCGGGGAACCCGGGAGCTGTTTTTT; CDR3: CASSDERGTRELFF
J: TRBJ2-3; D: -; V: TRBV10-2; size: -; DNA: TGCGCCAGCAGTGAGGGAAAGGACGGTAATAGGCATACGCAGTATTTT; CDR3: CASSEGKDGNRHTQYF
J: TRBJ1-5; D: TRBD1; V: TRBV27; size: -; DNA: TGTGCCAGCAAGCCCCAGGGGGGGAATCAGCCCCAGCATTTT; CDR3: CASKPQGGNQPQHF
J: TRBJ2-7; D: -; V: TRBV15; size: -; DNA: TGTGCCACCAGCAGAGATCTCACAGTCTCCTACGAGCAGTACTTC; CDR3: CATSRDLTVSYEQYF
J: TRBJ2-7; D: -; V: TRBV6-5; size: -; DNA: TGTGCCAGCAGGTTAACCCCTTCGAAGGACGAGCAGTACTTC; CDR3: CASRLTPSKDEQYF
J: TRBJ1-2; D: TRBD1; V: TRBV7-9; size: once; DNA: TGTGCCAGCAGCCAGGGGGACAGCGTCTATGGCTACACCTTC; CDR3: CASSQGDSVYGYTF
J: TRBJ2-3; D: -; V: TRBV5-5; size: once; DNA: TGTGCCAGCAGCTTGGCCGGCGTGAGCACAGATACGCAGTATTTT; CDR3: CASSLAGVSTDTQYF
J: TRBJ1-2; D: -; V: TRBV3-1/TRBV3-2; size: -; DNA: TGTGCCAGCAGCCGTACAAGAGAGGGCTACACCTTC; CDR3: CASSRTREGYTF
J: TRBJ2-7; D: -; V: TRBV7-9; size: -; DNA: TGTGCCAGCAGCCCCTCAGCGCACTACGAGCAGTACTTC; CDR3: CASSPSAHYEQYF
J: TRBJ2-7; D: -; V: TRBV10-3; size: -; DNA: TGTGCCGCCGGGACGAGGGCGCGCTACGAGCAGTACTTC; CDR3: CAAGTRARYEQYF
J: TRBJ2-2; D: TRBD1; V: TRBV6-5; size: -; DNA: TGTGCCAGCAGTTTGACAGGGGCGGACACCGGGGAGCTGTTTTTT; CDR3: CASSLTGADTGELFF
J: TRBJ2-5; D: TRBD1; V: TRBV19; size: -; DNA: TGTGCCAGTACCAGGGGGAAATCGCCCCAAGAGACCCAGTACTTC; CDR3: CASTRGKSPQETQYF
J: TRBJ1-6; D: -; V: TRBV14; size: few; DNA: TGTGCCAGCAGCCAAGACCACTTTAATTCACCCCTCCACTTT; CDR3: CASSQDHFNSPLHF
J: TRBJ2-5; D: TRBD1; V: TRBV10-3; size: -; DNA: TGTGCCATCAGTAGGACAGGGAGGCAAGAGACCCAGTACTTC; CDR3: CAISRTGRQETQYF
J: TRBJ1-3; D: TRBD1; V: TRBV5-1; size: -; DNA: TGCGCCAGCAGCCCTTCGGGACAGGCCTACTCTGGAAACACCATATATTTT; CDR3: CASSPSGQAYSGNTIYF
J: TRBJ2-7; D: TRBD2; V: TRBV11-2; size: -; DNA: TGTGCCAGCAGCTTAGTCGTTCTAGCGGGGCACTACGAGCAGTACTTC; CDR3: CASSLVVLAGHYEQYF
J: TRBJ2-7; D: TRBD1; V: TRBV7-9; size: -; DNA: TGTGCCAGCAGCTTGACTAACAGGGGCGCCGCCTACGAGCAGTACTTC; CDR3: CASSLTNRGAAYEQYF
J: TRBJ1-4; D: -; V: TRBV30; size: -; DNA: TGTGCCTGGAGTGTAGGAGGGACGGCCGAAAAACTGTTTTTT; CDR3: CAWSVGGTAEKLFF
J: TRBJ2-7; D: -; V: TRBV21-1; size: -; DNA: TGTGCCAGCAGCAAAGCACCCTGGGGGACTAGCGGGGGGAAACACGAGCAGTACTTC; CDR3: CASSKAPWGTSGGKHEQYF